This entry describes one T cell receptor (beta chain). The data are from a study of blood T cells in healthy people across ages. Primers used in a second PCR of roughly 6 to 12 cycles were a sample-barcoded 5' primer and a J-beta primer mix. Through a template-switch adaptor with 12 random nucleotides, each cDNA molecule received a tag. One entry per CDR3 protein results from TCRdb running MiXCR on the 5' RACE reads. Seen here are nearly 800,000 distinct CDR3 sequences, around 25% observed once, and the top ten hold approximately 4%. V was trimmed by 6 bases and J by 0 bases, leaving 15 bases between them. The CDR3 length is 16 residues. The sample also formed part of further work on T cells of mothers and their children.

The chain has TRBV12-3 or TRBV12-4 and TRBJ1-3, with D possibly matching TRBD1 (6 bases). Material for sequencing was blood. The TCR originated in a boy between 10 and 17 years old in good health. The CDR3 protein is CASRDSPVFSGNTIYF. The CDR3 DNA sequence: TGTGCCAGCAGGGACAGTCCCGTTTTCTCTGGAAACACCATATATTTT.